This T cell receptor beta chain emerged from a study of OX40 agonist ivuxolimab in advanced cancers. Across the study: Three patients, one with hepatocellular carcinoma and two with cutaneous melanoma, achieved partial responses.

About this clone itself: Antigen specificity is unknown.

The CDR3 sequence is 14 residues long. Germline CDR1 and CDR2: MNHEY and SVGAGI. The V end lost 4 bases, the J end lost 4 bases, and 12 bases lay between the germline ends. Peripheral blood came from all dose cohorts at three timepoints. Findings of the study overall: Clonal expansion was seen in CD4+ and CD8+ blood T cells by week 6 at 0.1 to 3.0 mg/kg.

The protocol was immunoSEQ multiplex PCR, while the TCRdb copy is restricted to in-frame clones and leaves out a portion. The sample includes 40,000 to 55,000 clones, 90% to 95% of them seen just once. The genes are TRBV6-5 and TRBJ2-3; D is unresolved. This sample comprised CD4+ or CD8+ T cells sorted from blood, obtained in a trial of the OX40 agonist ivuxolimab. The source of this sequence is an adult with an advanced solid tumor such as melanoma, head and neck, liver or kidney cancer. The CDR3: CASSSGFEADTQYF. The CDR3 coding sequence is TGTGCCAGCAGTTCGGGTTTTGAGGCAGATACGCAGTATTTT.